This TCR beta chain was recorded in a study of CD8+ T cells in alopecia areata. Overall study context: Treated individuals took tofacitinib by mouth, 5 to 10 mg twice daily.

This clone came up a few times. What it binds is not known. Treatment reported: oral pan-JAK inhibitor, 5-10 mg twice daily. RNA, once extracted, was reverse transcribed into cDNA for use as the sequencing template. The repertoire was sequenced with immunoSEQ multiplex PCR; TCRdb's copy has only in-frame clones and lacks some. This table holds 150,000 to 200,000 clones, approximately 56% found once. Whole-study findings and limits: Against the mouse data, patients shared TCRs less clearly, possibly for HLA reasons.

V shed 5 bases, J shed 3 bases, and the junction held 4 bases outside the gene matches. Germline V CDR1 and CDR2: MNHNY, SVGAGI (reference sequence). The CDR3 contains 14 residues. This TCR was sampled from a human donor with alopecia areata. The sequencing used CD4+ T cells sorted from blood, collected at week 4, from a patient treated with tofacitinib. The chain has TRBV6-6 and TRBJ1-3, with 7 bases that match TRBD1. The CDR3 DNA follows: TGTGCCAGCAGTACCGGGACAGTTGGAAACACCATATATTTT. Protein product: CASSTGTVGNTIYF.